This section outlines one T cell receptor beta chain sequence together with its context. Its antigen remains unknown. Naive CD8 cells lacked CD45RO and underwent positive selection for CCR7, leaving out terminally differentiated effector memory CD45RA+ cells. All of the donors resided in Nashville, Tennessee, and each was a Caucasian adult. This sample was taken from a study of shared clonotypes between healthy human individuals. Study-level findings and limits: Despite large depth, sorted-subset datasets appeared incompletely sequenced.

Every subset's genomic DNA went evenly onto several immunoSEQ plates. It was roughly 190 ng DNA, 31,000 or so T cell genomes, that sorted-subset replicate PCRs used. Some clones are missing from TCRdb's copy, which holds only in-frame ones; the method was immunoSEQ multiplex PCR. The sample has under 1 million clones, about 92% seen once; the top ten hold around 24%. The TCR comes from a man aged 30 to 45 in good health. The sample consisted of naive CD8+ T cells sorted from blood.

The CDR3 DNA follows: TGTGCCAGCAGTGACCCCGGGGGACAGGACTACGAGCAGTACTTC. It yields the protein CASSDPGGQDYEQYF. The chain joins TRBV6-1 to TRBJ2-7; 8 nucleotides match TRBD1. CDR3 length equals 15 residues. In germline, CDR1 is MNHNS, CDR2 SASEGT. V lost 3 bases, J lost 3 bases, and 7 bases stayed unmatched.